The next 10 T cell receptor beta chains were all read from a single sample in a study of shared clonotypes between healthy human individuals. Profiled with immunoSEQ multiplex PCR; TCRdb holds only in-frame clones, not every one. Among approximately 2.4 million clones listed, approximately 96% were seen once. The sequencing sample was made of naive CD4+ T cells sorted from blood. Subset in this sample: CD45RA+ positively selected. The receptors derive from a man younger than 35 in good health.

The chain combines TRBV5-1 with TRBJ2-5; 8 positions agree with TRBD1. CDR1 is SGHRS, CDR2 YFSETQ, per germline. The CDR3 is 14 residues long. J gave up 5 bases and V 4 bases, and 7 bases lay outside the gene matches. CDR3 bases: TGCGCCAGCAGCGGGGGACAGGCGTCGGAGACCCAGTACTTC. Its translation: CASSGGQASETQYF. Complete variable domain (other parts from reference TRBV5-1 and TRBJ2-5): KAGVTQTPRYLIKTRGQQVTLSCSPISGHRSVSWYQQTPGQGLQFLFEYFSETQRNKGNFPGRFSGRQFSNSRSEMNVSTLELGDSALYLCASSGGQASETQYFGPGTRLLVL.

This clone came up once. The chain couples TRBV10-2 to TRBJ2-6; 13 positions match TRBD2. V shed 6 bases, J shed 1 base, and the junction held 9 bases outside the gene matches. The CDR3 is made up of 19 amino acids. Germline V gene sequence: CDR1 WSHSY, CDR2 SAAADI. The CDR3 reads CASSPRTSGSTSGANVLTF. CDR3 DNA: TGCGCCAGCAGCCCAAGGACTAGCGGGAGTACGTCTGGGGCCAACGTCCTGACTTTC.

The chain combines TRBV25-1 with TRBJ1-2; a possible D gene is TRBD1 (6 bases). CDR1 is MGHDK, CDR2 SYGVNS, per germline. The CDR3 contains 16 residues. Trimming removed 9 bases from V and 3 bases from J, with 23 bases in between. The CDR3 spells CASQSTGPRGDYGYTF. CDR3 coding DNA: TGTGCCAGTCAGAGTACAGGGCCCCGGGGGGACTATGGCTACACCTTC.

V usage is TRBV5-4 and J usage is TRBJ2-2; possibly TRBD1 for D (5 bases). The V gene's germline CDR1 is SGHNT and CDR2 YYREEE (reference sequence). Trimming took off 1 base at V and 0 bases at J, with 7 bases between the two ends. This CDR3 contains 15 residues. CDR3 nucleotides: TGTGCCAGCAGCTTGACAGGCACGAACACCGGGGAGCTGTTTTTT. It codes for CASSLTGTNTGELFF.

This chain connects TRBV27 to TRBJ2-1; maybe TRBD1 (6 bases). The germline V gene has CDR1 MNHEY and CDR2 SMNVEV (reference sequence). The V gene lost 2 bases and the J gene lost 6 bases, with 20 bases spanning the gap. This CDR3 comprises 17 residues. CDR3 sequence: CASSLRDSRLRGNEQFF. The CDR3 DNA sequence: TGTGCCAGCAGTTTACGCGACAGCCGCCTCAGGGGCAATGAGCAGTTCTTC.

The CDR3 loop is CASSVDRGGNGGEQYF. The CDR3 bases are TGTGCCAGCTCAGTGGACAGGGGCGGGAACGGAGGGGAGCAGTACTTC. The chain joins TRBV18 to TRBJ2-7; 9 nucleotides line up with TRBD1. The CDR3 runs 16 residues. V lost 5 bases to trimming and J lost 7 bases; unmatched junction nucleotides: 15. CDR1 and CDR2 (germline): KGHSH, LQKENI. Using reference TRBV18 and TRBJ2-7 for the parts outside the CDR3, the full variable domain is NAGVMQNPRHLVRRRGQEARLRCSPMKGHSHVYWYRQLPEEGLKFMVYLQKENIIDESGMPKERFSAEFPKEGPSILRIQQVVRGDSAAYFCASSVDRGGNGGEQYFGPGTRLTVT.

Concerning this clone: The same CDR3 also results from other DNA sequences found in this sample. The chain links TRBV18 to TRBJ2-5, with unresolved D. Germline CDR1 is KGHSH and CDR2 is LQKENI. The CDR3 is 13 residues long. Trimming pared 0 bases from V and 3 bases from J, leaving 5 bases between. The CDR3 loop reads CASSPPGEETQYF. In nucleotides, the CDR3 is TGTGCCAGCTCACCACCTGGAGAAGAGACCCAGTACTTC.

About this clone itself: Germline and junction disagree at one end, which may indicate a read error. This chain connects TRBV4-1 to TRBJ2-3, with 9 bases matching TRBD1. This CDR3 region has 17 residues. The germline CDR1 and CDR2 sequences are MGHRA and YSYEKL. This CDR3 reads CASSQEYSSFRTGETVF. CDR3 bases: TGCGCCAGCAGCCAAGAATATTCCAGTTTTAGGACAGGGGAGACTGTATTT.

As concerns this clone: This specimen includes other DNA sequences encoding the same CDR3. This sequence joins TRBV5-1 and TRBJ2-7, with 7 bases matching TRBD1. The trim removed 0 bases at V and 5 bases at J, leaving 5 bases unmatched. The CDR3 runs to 14 residues. Looked up from germline, CDR1 is SGHRS and CDR2 is YFSETQ. DNA for the CDR3: TGCGCCAGCAGCTTGGGACAGGGTGGTGACGAGCAGTACTTC. It is translated as CASSLGQGGDEQYF.

The chain recombines TRBV5-6 with TRBJ2-2; D gene ambiguous. CDR1 and CDR2 (germline): SGHDT, YYEEEE. This CDR3 has 15 amino acids. The V end was cut by 0 bases, the J end by 1 base, with 7 bases between. This CDR3 is CASSLVAQNTGELFF. The CDR3 nucleotides read TGTGCCAGCAGCTTGGTTGCCCAGAACACCGGGGAGCTGTTTTTT.